This TCR beta chain appears in the sequencing data of a study of T cell responses to AZD1222 COVID-19 vaccine. Study observations and caveats: Compared with day 0, the breadth and depth of the Spike-specific TCR repertoire rose significantly after two doses of AZD1222. The donor group comprised mostly white British people and more females; the analysis possibly underestimated clonal diversity. The reported proportion of spike-specific TCRs targeting unmutated variant regions was nearly half.

Comments on this clone: The target antigen is unknown.

Sequencing was performed with immunoSEQ multiplex PCR; in TCRdb, only in-frame clones are kept and a portion is missing. Of roughly 180,000 clones in the sample, 85% to 90% were seen once. From germline, CDR1 is ENHRY and CDR2 SYGVKD. Trimming removed 6 bases from V and 0 bases from J, with 9 bases in between. The CDR3 runs to 13 residues. Here the sequenced sample was peripheral blood, taken on day 0 of MenACWY control vaccination. The genes are TRBV10-3 and TRBJ2-7; D may match TRBD1 or TRBD2 (5 bases each). This TCR was recovered from an adult in good health. CDR3 sequence: CAIRGDGSYEQYF. The CDR3 DNA follows: TGTGCCATCAGGGGGGACGGCTCCTACGAGCAGTACTTC.